The sequence of this T cell receptor (beta chain) was determined in a study of blood T cell repertoires in COVID-19. Study information: COVID-19 samples collected from the United States, Italy and Spain covered acute and convalescent phases. T cells, B-cell-depleted T cells, or PBMCs supplied cDNA or gDNA.

Under the authors' procedure: The authors estimated nucleated cell counts from reference gene primer amplification. TCRdb keeps only in-frame clones here, not all; method: immunoSEQ multiplex PCR. The DNA gave D and trimming, while V, J and clone size come from that table. The table lists fewer than 8,500 clones, more than 80% of them singletons. This CDR3 spans 15 amino acids. Germline V lookup: CDR1 LNHDA, CDR2 SQIVND (reference sequence). Germline trimming cut 6 bases from V and 0 bases from J; bases unmatched to any gene: 5. The sequencing sample was made of peripheral blood. This chain uses TRBV19 with TRBJ1-3, with 7 bases identical to TRBD1. The TCR originated in an elderly man with active COVID-19. The CDR3 DNA sequence: TGTGCCAGTAGGGACAGGTTCGGCTCTGGAAACACCATATATTTT. It encodes CASRDRFGSGNTIYF.